The 16 T cell receptor beta chains given below trace back to one sample, sequenced in a study of early T cells in non-severe SARS-CoV-2 infection (TCRdb year 2021). Libraries were built with 5' RACE. Sequencing took place on a NextSeq 500. TCRdb itself trimmed the public reads at Q25 with fastp, ran MiXCR and retained productive beta chains. Every entry covers one CDR3 protein and lists the most common genes and DNA from its rows. The sample table lists some 58,000 distinct CDR3 sequences, around 11% of them with a count of one. Of the sample, just under 3% falls within the top ten clones. The material was whole blood, obtained at baseline. These TCRs come from an adult who was a healthcare worker with PCR-confirmed SARS-CoV-2 infection or an uninfected control (not recorded which).

This clonotype was observed a handful of times. The chain employs TRBV14 and TRBJ1-2; D is perhaps TRBD1 (5 bases). Germline CDR1 is SGHDN and CDR2 is FVKESK. V was clipped by 6 bases and J by 0 bases, with 14 bases between them. CDR3 length equals 15 residues. The CDR3 is CASRPTGAANYGYTF. DNA for the CDR3: TGTGCCAGCAGGCCAACTGGGGCAGCTAACTATGGCTACACCTTC.

A few counts support this clonotype. V is TRBV12-3 or TRBV12-4 and J is TRBJ1-3; D gene uncertain. Trimming left V 6 bases short and J 8 bases short, with 14 bases between. The CDR3 sequence is 13 residues long. Written as DNA, the CDR3 is TGTGCCAGCAGGGTCTACCCAGTTGACACCATATATTTT. It yields the protein CASRVYPVDTIYF.

This clonotype was seen a few times. The gene calls are TRBV7-2 and TRBJ2-1, with D perhaps TRBD1 (5 bases). V was pared by 3 bases and J by 9 bases, with 6 bases between. The germline CDR1 and CDR2 sequences are SGHTA and FQGNSA. The CDR3 extends over 11 amino acids. CDR3 sequence reads: CASSFRVEQFF. The CDR3 bases are TGTGCCAGCAGCTTCAGGGTTGAGCAGTTCTTC.

The rearrangement joins TRBV11-2 to TRBJ2-3; 8 nucleotides agree with TRBD1. Per the germline V gene, CDR1 is SGHAT and CDR2 is FQNNGV. The CDR3 sequence is 13 residues long. V gave up 7 bases and J gave up 5 bases; unmatched junction bases: 5. The CDR3 coding sequence is TGTGCCAGCACTGCAGGGGGCGTAGATACGCAGTATTTT. This codes for CASTAGGVDTQYF.

This clonotype came up many times. V is TRBV6-2 or TRBV6-3 and J is TRBJ2-4, with TRBD1 matching 7 bases. Germline V lookup: CDR1 MNHEY, CDR2 SVGEGT. Germline trimming cut 6 bases from V and 7 bases from J; bases unmatched to any gene: 6. The CDR3 sequence is 13 residues long. CDR3 coding DNA: TGTGCCAGCAGGGAGACAGGGTGGAACATTCAGTACTTC. Amino acids: CASRETGWNIQYF.

This clonotype came up a few times. The chain couples TRBV30 to TRBJ1-1; D gene ambiguous. CDR3 length equals 11 residues. Per the germline V gene, CDR1 is GTSNPN and CDR2 is SVGIG (reference sequence). Trimming stripped 3 bases from V and 7 bases from J, with 9 bases between. The CDR3 protein is CAWRDPIEAFF. The CDR3 DNA sequence: TGTGCCTGGAGGGACCCGATTGAAGCTTTCTTT.

V is TRBV4-1 and J is TRBJ2-3; D is undetermined. Germline V gene lookup returns CDR1 MGHRA and CDR2 YSYEKL. CDR3 length equals 16 residues. The V gene lost 1 base and the J gene lost 2 bases, with 13 bases spanning the gap. The CDR3 DNA sequence: TGCGCCAGCAGCCAAGTGGTAGCCCCTGTCACAGATACGCAGTATTTT. Amino acids: CASSQVVAPVTDTQYF.

The chain is built from TRBV7-8 and TRBJ2-3; D is unclear. V lost 5 bases and J 6 bases, leaving 12 bases between the germline ends. The CDR3 runs to 13 residues. The germline V gene encodes CDR1 SGHVS and CDR2 FQNEAQ. Written as DNA, the CDR3 is TGTGCCAGCAGCCCCCGCCTTTGGGATACGCAGTATTTT. The encoded protein is CASSPRLWDTQYF.

This clonotype was seen only a few times. The chain's CDR3 is CASSVGAPSAYNEQFF. The DNA for the CDR3 is TGTGCCAGCAGCGTGGGCGCTCCGTCGGCCTACAATGAGCAGTTCTTC. The V call is TRBV9, the J call TRBJ2-1, with D unclear. V lost 2 bases, J lost 2 bases, and 14 bases lay in between. Per germline, CDR1 SGDLS and CDR2 YYNGEE. The CDR3 is made up of 16 amino acids.

This clonotype was counted only a few times. The chain employs TRBV6-5 and TRBJ2-7; D remains unclear. Germline values: CDR1 MNHEY, CDR2 SVGAGI. The CDR3 is 13 residues long. Trimming pared 4 bases from V and 4 bases from J, leaving 11 bases between. As DNA, the CDR3 is TGTGCCAGCAGTTCTCAATATGGGTACGAGCAGTACTTC. This translates into CASSSQYGYEQYF.

The rearrangement uses TRBV5-1 and TRBJ1-1; D might be TRBD1 (6 bases). The germline V gene encodes CDR1 SGHRS and CDR2 YFSETQ. V lost 3 bases and J 1 base, leaving 16 bases between the germline ends. The CDR3 totals 16 residues. Here the CDR3 DNA reads TGCGCCAGCAGCTCGAGCGGGACACACGGGAACACTGAAGCTTTCTTT. Its translation: CASSSSGTHGNTEAFF.

There are a few counts of this clonotype. J is TRBJ1-5 and V is TRBV6-5; 11 nucleotides match TRBD1. Germline lookup yields CDR1 MNHEY and CDR2 SVGAGI. With V trimmed by 5 bases and J by 1 base, 7 bases remained unmatched. CDR3 length equals 17 residues. The CDR3, as DNA: TGTGCCAGCAGTCCTCAAGGACAGGGGGCGAGCAATCAGCCCCAGCATTTT. Translation gives CASSPQGQGASNQPQHF.

The chain employs TRBV11-2 and TRBJ2-7; D unresolved. The V end was cut by 5 bases, the J end by 1 base, with 12 bases between. Looked up from germline, CDR1 is SGHAT and CDR2 is FQNNGV. The CDR3 consists of 14 residues. The CDR3 is CASSLPVGSYEQYF. DNA of the CDR3: TGTGCCAGCAGCCTCCCGGTCGGATCCTACGAGCAGTACTTC.

This chain uses TRBV7-2 with TRBJ2-5; maybe TRBD1 (5 bases). The V gene lost 1 base and the J gene lost 2 bases, with 11 bases spanning the gap. The CDR3 spans 15 residues. Germline CDR1 and CDR2: SGHTA and FQGNSA. The CDR3 here is CASSLDAGSQETQYF. The DNA of the CDR3 is TGTGCCAGCAGCTTAGACGCAGGGTCACAAGAGACCCAGTACTTC.

The table lists this clonotype with a few counts. V is TRBV2 and J is TRBJ1-6, with 8 bases identical to TRBD1. Losses at the gene ends were 6 bases for V and 6 bases for J; bases not matched to a gene: 7. Germline values: CDR1 SNHLY, CDR2 FYNNEI. The CDR3 has 15 residues. CDR3 region: CASSDRQGINSPLHF. CDR3 nucleotide sequence: TGTGCCAGCAGCGATCGACAGGGGATTAATTCACCCCTCCACTTT.

This clonotype appeared a few times. This chain joins TRBV19 and TRBJ2-2; unclear D gene. Germline loops: CDR1 LNHDA, CDR2 SQIVND (reference sequence). V was shortened by 7 bases and J by 1 base, with 13 bases between the two germline ends. The CDR3 is 15 residues long. The CDR3 DNA is TGTGCCAGTACAACTCCTCACAAGAACACCGGGGAGCTGTTTTTT. This gives the protein CASTTPHKNTGELFF. The entire variable domain, with the rest obtained from reference TRBV19 and TRBJ2-2, is as follows: DGGITQSPKYLFRKEGQNVTLSCEQNLNHDAMYWYRQDPGQGLRLIYYSQIVNDFQKGDIAEGYSVSREKKESFPLTVTSAQKNPTAFYLCASTTPHKNTGELFFGEGSRLTVL.